This T cell receptor (beta chain) comes out of a study of blood T cell repertoires in COVID-19. Study as a whole: The cDNA or gDNA used as material had been derived from T cells, B-cell-depleted T cells, or PBMCs.

This table comes from immunoSEQ multiplex PCR, and its TCRdb copy is limited to in-frame clones, with some not included. This table holds 350,000 to 450,000 clones, 65% to 90% found once. The V gene lost 5 bases and the J gene lost 1 base, with 11 bases spanning the gap. The length of the CDR3 is 14 residues. CDR1 and CDR2 from the germline V gene are MNHEY and SVGAGI. The chain recombines TRBV6-5 with TRBJ1-1; tentative D call: TRBD1 (5 bases). The sequenced sample was peripheral blood. This clonotype originated in a woman aged 55-69 years with COVID-19, enrolled during active disease. CDR3 sequence reads: CASSTGRGNTEAFF. CDR3 nucleotide sequence: TGTGCCAGCAGTACCGGTAGGGGGAACACTGAAGCTTTCTTT.